This T cell receptor (beta chain) was sequenced during a study of shared clonotypes between healthy human individuals (dated by TCRdb to about 2020). Background on the whole study: A few men and two women, aged 18 to 49 years, made up the cohort. For each donor, CD4 naive and CD4 memory were each run on three plates, CD8 naive on two plates, and CD8 memory on one plate. To estimate repertoire size and how much clonotype sharing occurs between individuals, the study deeply sequenced the blood TCR repertoires of five healthy adults. To increase sequencing depth and limit assay-specific biases, different laboratories used diverse techniques to prepare libraries and sequence TCR repertoires. Per donor, leukapheresis produced somewhere between about 0.94 and 10 billion PBMCs. Beyond this particular receptor, the publication reports: Clonotypes shared by all four sorted-subset donors showed higher generation probabilities than non-shared clonotypes. Pairwise subsampling led to the expectation that sequencing depth would affect the degree of clonotype sharing among donors. Only blood was sampled, and tissue TCR repertoires likely differ from those in blood. Naive subsets generally had larger estimated clonotype richness than memory subsets did. The small number of donors limited the genetic and exposure-history diversity represented. Rarefaction of sorted-subset datasets indicated incomplete sequencing despite the large sequencing depth. Across four donors, approximately 5% of naive CD4, roughly 3.4% of naive CD8, under 2.5% of memory CD4, and 0.4% of memory CD8 clonotypes were shared.

Using the deep immunoSEQ assay, multiplex PCR amplified TCR CDR3 regions from genomic DNA. Genomic DNA extracted from each cell subset was distributed evenly over all wells of several immunoSEQ 96-well plates, and each plate served as one replicate. For sorted subsets, each replicate PCR was loaded with roughly 200 ng genomic DNA, equivalent to approximately 27,000 T cell genomes. The purified libraries were quantified using a Qubit 3.0 fluorometer, sized with a Bioanalyzer 2100, and then quantified again using the KAPA Library Quantification kit. Every immunoSEQ 96-well plate was sequenced on a dedicated single-read 150-cycle Illumina NextSeq 550 flow cell. In the source study's methods: Because the immunoSEQ output included only junctional sequences and no quality scores, the filtering could not be the same as the filtering used for full-length reads. Sequences were annotated with PyIR, a Python wrapper for IgBLAST v1.9, using IMGT germline references to assign V/J genes and CDR3. Any read was removed if the V/J assignment was weak (E-value above 1e-6), the CDR3 was missing, or the read contained stop codons, out-of-frame junctions, or ambiguous translated residues. A V3J clonotype was defined by an identical inferred V gene, J gene, and CDR3 amino acid sequence. To compute the percentage overlap between repertoires, the number of shared unique clonotypes was divided by the size of the smaller repertoire. Repertoire richness was assessed with RTK rarefaction, the Chao1 estimator, and Recon v2.1 estimates of unobserved clonotypes. OLGA was used to compute generation probabilities for all TCRbeta clonotypes that the gDNA method yielded from a few donors. The table was pulled from immuneACCESS by TCRdb, which kept in-frame rearrangements only. Such tables lose some clones; where checked, under half of the loss comes from unresolved V genes, and the rest has no known cause. D and trimming were read from the DNA, whereas the V and J calls and clone size are those reported in that table. The sample has about 2.4 million clones on record, approximately 93% of them singletons. 0.36% of the sample goes to the ten largest clones.

The germline V gene encodes CDR1 SNHLY and CDR2 FYNNEI. V and J lose 6 bases and 0 bases, and a span of 9 bases separates them. Measured from the cysteine to the phenylalanine, the CDR3 is 13 residues long. Only the CDR3 part of the read is kept: 39 bases, read in frame from the first base. Of note for this clone: Its target antigen remains unknown. The record has no base qualities; no much larger clone is one base away.

The donors were healthy, HIV-negative adults who had no recently reported acute infections or vaccinations. Every donor was a Caucasian adult residing in Nashville, Tennessee, USA. Magnetic negative selection was used to enrich CD4+ T cells, after which naive cells were positively selected on CD45RA and the negative fraction became the memory subset. Blood was collected by leukapheresis, and PBMCs were isolated by Ficoll-Histopaque density gradient centrifugation and then cryopreserved in liquid nitrogen vapor phase. Analytical flow cytometry was used to check the purity and quantity of every magnetically sorted T cell population. Genomic DNA was isolated from every sorted fraction and measured by UV absorbance on a Nanodrop 2000c.

Here the chain combines TRBV2 and TRBJ2-7; TRBD2 is perhaps the D gene, given 6 matching bases. The sequenced material came from naive CD4+ T cells from PBMCs. In light of the paper, this sample's cell subset or site label describes: CD45RA+ positively selected. This receptor was identified in a man between 18 and 35 years old in good health. Some clones in this sample may be carry-over from other donors' samples. In nucleotide form, the sequence is TGTGCCAGCAGCGCGACTAGCTCCTACGAGCAGTACTTC. Protein translation: CASSATSSYEQYF.